This note documents a single T cell receptor beta chain sequence. The antigen is unknown. The data were taken from a study of cytomegalovirus exposure and HLA in healthy donors. Notes on the study in general: A likely sequencing artifact accounted for one observed cluster of highly shared sequence variants. Later on, a genetic analysis was performed. It linked a missense variant in DCLRE1C with V- and J-gene trimming of TCR beta.

In the PCR, 60 Vbeta and 13 Jbeta primers were used. The data were produced by immunoSEQ multiplex PCR, yet TCRdb's version contains in-frame clones alone and is incomplete. In the table there are over 150,000 clones, 68% of which are singletons. Looked up from germline, CDR1 is MNHEY and CDR2 is SMNVEV (reference sequence). Trimming cost V 6 bases and J 3 bases; bases outside gene matches: 6. CDR3 length: 16 amino acids. The sequence derives from a man in his fifties or sixties in good health and CMV-seronegative. This chain links TRBV27 with TRBJ2-2, with 11 bases matching TRBD1. Source material: PBMCs. Here the CDR3 DNA reads TGTGCCAGCAGCCCGCGGACAGGGGGCTACACCGGGGAGCTGTTTTTT. This sequence encodes CASSPRTGGYTGELFF.